This T cell receptor (beta chain) was captured in a study of early T cells in non-severe SARS-CoV-2 infection (TCRdb year 2021). For the wider study: Bulk RNA from unsorted whole blood was used for TCR sequencing, so alpha and beta chains could not be paired.

Set within a cohort of healthcare workers in London, UK, this nested case-control study involved weekly PCR testing of nasopharyngeal swabs along with blood sampling. Healthcare workers were recruited between 23 and 31 March 2020, during the week of the UK lockdown, and were followed weekly for up to roughly 15 weeks. The library was produced with 5' RACE. The instrument given in TCRdb is NextSeq 500. In the TCR library protocol, unique molecular identifiers were attached to individual cDNA molecules to correct for PCR bias and sequencing error. Both TCR alpha and beta chains were sequenced, and tight co-correlation was observed between alpha and beta sequence abundances in each sample. From the authors' description of their analysis: Decombinator V4 was used to perform V gene, J gene and CDR3 annotation of TCR sequences. TCRs were defined as expanded if a significant change between any two time points was detected under a Poisson model with p below 0.0001. TCR abundances were normalised to the total number of TCRs sequenced in each sample and reported as counts per million. TRAV1-2 paired with TRAJ12, TRAJ20 or TRAJ33 defined MAIT TCRs, while TRAV10 paired with TRAJ18 defined iNKT TCRs. A search of VDJdb, accessed on 1 November 2021, was run for TCRs annotated to CMV, EBV and SARS-CoV-2, with TCRs annotated for multiple antigens excluded. TCRdb ran its own pipeline on the public reads, namely fastp trimming at Q25 and MiXCR clone calling, and kept in-frame beta chains. Records with the same CDR3 protein are collapsed into one entry carrying the most frequent genes and DNA. Clone size and V and J calls follow TCRdb, not the original study. This sample has 80,000 to 95,000 distinct CDR3 sequences in its table, and about an eighth of those were observed once. About 1.5% of the sample goes to the ten largest clones.

Results the study describes overall, beyond this receptor: VDJdb matching was skewed toward anti-spike CD8 responses, so virus-specific expansions were likely underestimated and private and CD4 specificities were missed.

Trimming costs V 4 bases and J 7 bases, and their ends lie 15 bases apart. In the germline V gene (reference sequence), CDR1 corresponds to SGHNT and CDR2 to YYREEE. From the cysteine through the phenylalanine, the CDR3 covers 14 amino acids. CDR3 DNA only is kept here, 42 bases in frame from base 1. There are a few counts of this clonotype. Its recognized antigen is unknown. Base qualities are missing; no much larger clone stands one base away. The rearranged chain carries TRBV5-4 and TRBJ2-1; the D gene is possibly TRBD1, with 6 bases matching. The specimen was whole blood. The TCR comes from an adult who was a healthcare worker with PCR-confirmed SARS-CoV-2 infection or an uninfected control (not recorded which). Read as DNA, the sequence is TGTGCCAGCAGCGAAGAGCCACAGGGAAATGAGCAGTTCTTC. This gives the protein CASSEEPQGNEQFF.